The clone carrying this T cell receptor beta chain appeared many times. Its antigen is not known. cDNA synthesis was performed by 5'RACE with 10-nucleotide random UMIs. TCRdb ran MiXCR on the 5' RACE reads and lists one entry per CDR3 protein. Of more than 55,000 distinct CDR3 sequences listed, roughly 10% are singletons. Germline assignment: CDR1 KGHSH and CDR2 LQKENI. The CDR3 length is 14 residues. V lost 3 bases and J lost 4; bases outside the gene matches: 5. The time point denotes: longitudinal time-point 2. PBMCs stored at -80 C, 2 million in total, were the source of the unsorted libraries. This sample was taken from a study of neurological immune-mediated disorders. Findings and caveats of the study: Multiple sclerosis, the disease with the least TCR clonal expansion, fell below healthy controls, whereas HTLV-1-associated myelopathy showed the most.

The TCR sequence derives from a man aged 25-40 years in good health. Sequences were obtained from PBMCs. The chain links TRBV18 to TRBJ2-7, with 8 bases matching TRBD1. CDR3 amino acids: CASSPTDRAYEQYF. DNA for the CDR3: TGTGCCAGCTCACCCACGGACAGGGCGTACGAGCAGTACTTC.